The entry that follows covers one T cell receptor beta chain sequence. Its antigen is not identified. V lost 6 bases and J lost 1; bases outside the gene matches: 11. This CDR3 is 16 amino acids long. These data belong to a study of T cell repertoires in cytomegalovirus infection. Study-wide background: Indicated by public TCR beta signatures were CMV infection and matching HLA type.

TCRdb reprocessed the reads via MiXCR and lists one record per CDR3 protein. This table has some 940,000 distinct CDR3 sequences, roughly 30% appearing once. This TCR derives from a human donor in good health (CMV status not recorded). Some clones in this sample may be carry-over from other donors' samples. The chain has TRBV12-3 or TRBV12-4 and TRBJ2-5, with 7 bases that match TRBD2. The specimen was cultured CD8+ T cells from PBMCs, collected from culture after CMV antigen stimulation. CDR3: CASSHSLWGGQETQYF. The CDR3 DNA sequence: TGTGCCAGCAGCCATTCCCTGTGGGGGGGCCAAGAGACCCAGTACTTC.